Listed here are 28 T cell receptor beta chains from one sample, sequenced in a study of spatial heterogeneity in lung cancer. Time point here: sample taken at primary tumor resection. The input material, whole RNA from tumor, nontumor lung or frozen PBMC, was sequenced unsorted. TCRdb re-called the 5' RACE reads with MiXCR, one entry per CDR3 protein. This sample has roughly 10,000 distinct CDR3 sequences, with roughly 24% found just once. Material: PBMCs, obtained at surgery. The source of these receptors is a female donor with early-stage non-small cell lung cancer.

The chain employs TRBV6-6 and TRBJ1-4; the D gene is possibly TRBD1 (6 bases). Germline V gene sequence: CDR1 MNHNY, CDR2 SVGAGI (reference sequence). With 10 bases removed from V and 7 bases from J, the gap between germline ends came to 19 bases. There are 14 residues in the CDR3. The chain's CDR3 is CATQGGGGGEKLFF. CDR3 nucleotides: TGTGCCACCCAAGGGGGAGGCGGTGGTGAAAAACTGTTTTTT.

By sample share, this clonotype is medium-sized. The J gene is TRBJ1-3, the V gene TRBV28; no clear D gene. CDR1 is MDHEN, CDR2 SYDVKM, per germline. V was pared by 6 bases and J by 2 bases, with 23 bases between. The length of the CDR3 is 18 residues. The CDR3 spells CASSLAHRAAKPGNTIYF. CDR3 coding DNA: TGTGCCAGCAGCCTAGCGCACCGGGCCGCGAAACCTGGAAACACCATATATTTT. The whole variable domain, remainder taken from reference TRBV28 and TRBJ1-3, is DVKVTQSSRYLVKRTGEKVFLECVQDMDHENMFWYRQDPGLGLRLIYFSYDVKMKEKGDIPEGYSVSREKKERFSLILESASTNQTSMYLCASSLAHRAAKPGNTIYFGEGSWLTVV.

This clonotype is deemed medium-sized. The rearrangement joins TRBV18 to TRBJ1-5; 7 nucleotides align to TRBD1. From germline, CDR1 is KGHSH and CDR2 LQKENI. V shed 2 bases and J 0 bases; nucleotides not matched to a gene: 7. This CDR3 is built from 17 residues. CDR3 bases: TGTGCCAGCTCACCAATCGGGACAGCTTATAGCAATCAGCCCCAGCATTTT. This codes for CASSPIGTAYSNQPQHF.

V usage is TRBV6-1 and J usage is TRBJ2-3; D is uncertain. The CDR3 has 12 residues. Trimming stripped 4 bases from V and 2 bases from J, with 4 bases between. Germline lookup yields CDR1 MNHNS and CDR2 SASEGT. The CDR3: CASSGTTDTQYF. In nucleotides, the CDR3 is TGTGCCAGCAGTGGCACCACAGATACGCAGTATTTT.

V usage is TRBV6-2 or TRBV6-3 and J usage is TRBJ2-1; 10 bases are a match to TRBD1. Germline lookup yields CDR1 MNHEY and CDR2 SVGEGT. V lost 0 bases and J lost 10; bases outside the gene matches: 9. The CDR3 contains 16 residues. CDR3 sequence reads: CASSYSGTGALWEQFF. The CDR3 DNA is TGTGCCAGCAGTTACTCCGGGACAGGGGCCCTTTGGGAGCAGTTCTTC.

This clonotype was found a few times. The chain links TRBV7-9 to TRBJ2-7; 8 nucleotides agree with TRBD2. V dropped 3 bases and J dropped 2; count of bases not matched to a gene: 6. Germline lookup yields CDR1 SEHNR and CDR2 FQNEAQ (reference sequence). The length of the CDR3 is 15 residues. The CDR3 nucleotides are TGTGCCAGCAGCTTCGACGGGAGGGCCGCCTACGAGCAGTACTTC. This translates into CASSFDGRAAYEQYF.

By proportion, this clonotype is medium-sized. An end of the junction differs from the germline gene, which may be a read error. The chain recombines TRBV23-1 with TRBJ2-1; a possible D gene is TRBD1 (6 bases). TRBV23-1 is an ORF for which the function is uncertain. The CDR3 has 15 residues. The CDR3 reads CASSQEGVTGRERIF. The CDR3 DNA reads TGCGCCAGCAGTCAAGAGGGCGTGACAGGCCGTGAGAGGATCTTC.

This chain joins TRBV12-3 or TRBV12-4 and TRBJ1-2, with a tentative D call TRBD1 (5 bases). Trimming stripped 4 bases from V and 2 bases from J, with 20 bases between. The CDR3 totals 17 residues. The DNA of the CDR3 is TGTGCCAGCAGTTCCGGGACTCGCCCGAGGGGAAACTATGGCTACACCTTC. Translation gives CASSSGTRPRGNYGYTF.

This clonotype was recorded many times. The rearrangement uses TRBV11-2 and TRBJ1-2; D is unresolved. The V end was cut by 1 base, the J end by 2 bases, with 8 bases between. Per germline, CDR1 SGHAT and CDR2 FQNNGV. This CDR3 contains 14 residues. The CDR3 loop reads CASSLGGVNYGYTF. In nucleotides, the CDR3 is TGTGCCAGCAGCTTAGGGGGAGTCAACTATGGCTACACCTTC.

The chain couples TRBV18 to TRBJ2-7, with 10 nucleotides matching TRBD1. V was pared by 3 bases and J by 3 bases, with 8 bases of the junction left unmatched. The CDR3 runs to 16 residues. Germline CDR1 and CDR2: KGHSH and LQKENI. CDR3 protein: CASSPRGQGTFYEQYF. CDR3 DNA: TGTGCCAGCTCACCGCGGGGACAGGGGACATTCTACGAGCAGTACTTC.

This chain links TRBV10-1 with TRBJ1-3; no reliable D call. Germline V gives CDR1 WNHNN, CDR2 SYGVQD (reference sequence). V was shortened by 3 bases and J by 3 bases, with 6 bases between the two germline ends. The CDR3 extends over 13 amino acids. The CDR3 DNA is TGCGCCAGCAGTGACAATCTTGGAAACACCATATATTTT. It translates to CASSDNLGNTIYF.

This clonotype was recorded a few times. V is TRBV20-1 and J is TRBJ2-3, with 7 bases that match TRBD2. The CDR3 runs to 14 residues. V gave up 1 base and J gave up 3 bases; unmatched junction bases: 4. Germline V gives CDR1 DFQATT, CDR2 SNEGSKA (reference sequence). CDR3 nucleotides: TGCAGTGCTAGAGTACTAGCGTTGACAGATACGCAGTATTTT. This sequence encodes CSARVLALTDTQYF.

The table lists this clonotype with many counts. This chain links TRBV27 with TRBJ1-4; the D gene is possibly TRBD1 (6 bases). V lost 3 bases, J lost 4 bases, and 9 bases lay in between. Germline V lookup: CDR1 MNHEY, CDR2 SMNVEV (reference sequence). CDR3 size: 14 residues. CDR3 residues: CASSFWGRNEKLFF. The CDR3 DNA follows: TGTGCCAGCAGTTTCTGGGGGCGTAATGAAAAACTGTTTTTT.

The CDR3 reads CASSFGTGDTDTQYF. The CDR3 DNA reads as TGTGCCAGCAGTTTCGGGACAGGGGACACAGATACGCAGTATTTT. The rearrangement uses TRBV28 and TRBJ2-3; 10 nucleotides align to TRBD1. CDR3 size: 15 residues. V was clipped by 3 bases and J by 2 bases; unmatched bases: 2. Germline V gene data show CDR1 as MDHEN and CDR2 as SYDVKM.

This clonotype was counted a few times. V and J are TRBV30 and TRBJ2-3; tentatively, D is TRBD2 (5 bases). The CDR3 spans 17 residues. Trimming removed 0 bases at V and 6 bases at J, with 22 bases between. Germline V CDR1 and CDR2: GTSNPN, SVGIG (reference sequence). The CDR3 region is CAWSVWRALQVLDTQYF. CDR3 DNA: TGTGCCTGGAGTGTCTGGCGGGCGCTTCAAGTTTTGGATACGCAGTATTTT.

The rearrangement links TRBV6-1 to TRBJ2-7; 8 bases match TRBD1. The trim removed 6 bases at V and 6 bases at J, leaving 7 bases unmatched. Germline CDR1 is MNHNS and CDR2 is SASEGT. The CDR3 is made up of 13 amino acids. CDR3 nucleotides: TGTGCCAGCAGCCCCGGACAGGGACTCGAGCAGTACTTC. This sequence encodes CASSPGQGLEQYF.

V is TRBV25-1 and J is TRBJ2-5; the D gene is possibly TRBD1 (5 bases). V was pared by 3 bases and J by 1 base, with 9 bases between. The CDR3 loop spans 14 amino acids. The germline CDR1 and CDR2 sequences are MGHDK and SYGVNS. The CDR3 DNA reads TGTGCCAGCAGTGAGGGGCAGGCCCAAGAGACCCAGTACTTC. Translating it yields CASSEGQAQETQYF.

The genes are TRBV6-5 and TRBJ2-3; 7 positions match TRBD1. The J call may be incorrect, as the DNA end agrees better with TRBJ1-5. In germline, CDR1 is MNHEY, CDR2 SVGAGI. CDR3 length: 14 amino acids. The CDR3 reads CASKIRGRTDTQHF. The CDR3 region has the DNA TGTGCCAGCAAGATCAGGGGGAGGACAGATACGCAGCATTTT.

This clonotype was observed at least ten times. The chain uses TRBV6-1 and TRBJ2-5; TRBD2 aligns across 12 bases. Germline V gives CDR1 MNHNS, CDR2 SASEGT. After removal of 6 bases from V and 4 bases from J, the junction contained 9 bases not matched to a gene. There are 16 residues in the CDR3. CDR3 nucleotides: TGTGCCAGCAGCCTCCGACTAGCGGGAGCGGGAGAGACCCAGTACTTC. It codes for CASSLRLAGAGETQYF.

This clonotype is medium-sized in the sample. The chain carries TRBV7-2 and TRBJ2-7, with 8 nucleotides matching TRBD2. The V gene end was trimmed by 3 bases and the J gene end by 4 bases; junction bases not matched to a gene: 5. The CDR3 totals 14 residues. The germline V gene encodes CDR1 SGHTA and CDR2 FQGNSA. The CDR3 coding sequence is TGTGCCAGCAGCTTGGCGGGAGGAGGGTACGAGCAGTACTTC. Its protein is CASSLAGGGYEQYF.

The chain employs TRBV7-2 and TRBJ1-4, with 8 bases identical to TRBD1. CDR3 length: 15 residues. V shed 5 bases and J 4 bases; nucleotides not matched to a gene: 6. Germline V gives CDR1 SGHTA, CDR2 FQGNSA. The CDR3 DNA follows: TGTGCCAGCAGCCCGGCAGACAGGGGTAATGAAAAACTGTTTTTT. Its translation: CASSPADRGNEKLFF.

This clonotype is judged medium-sized (0.01 to 0.1%). V is TRBV19 and J is TRBJ2-1; D remains ambiguous. From germline, CDR1 is LNHDA and CDR2 SQIVND (reference sequence). V lost 11 bases to trimming and J lost 5 bases, with 13 bases between them. The CDR3 runs 12 residues. CDR3 loop: CASGLADNEQFF. In DNA, the CDR3 is TGTGCCTCAGGTTTGGCTGACAATGAGCAGTTCTTC.

The genes are TRBV20-1 and TRBJ2-7, with D tentatively TRBD2 (6 bases). CDR1 DFQATT and CDR2 SNEGSKA come from the germline V gene (reference sequence). There are 11 residues in the CDR3. The V gene lost 7 bases and the J gene lost 2 bases, with 9 bases spanning the gap. The CDR3 sequence is CSGGGAYEQYF. In DNA form, the CDR3 reads TGCAGTGGTGGCGGGGCCTACGAGCAGTACTTC.

This chain uses TRBV6-5 with TRBJ2-7; maybe TRBD1 (7 bases). Trimming pared 4 bases from V and 3 bases from J, leaving 13 bases between. CDR3 length: 14 amino acids. Germline-derived CDR1 and CDR2 are MNHEY and SVGAGI. Here the CDR3 reads CASSLEGADYEQYF. The CDR3 DNA follows: TGTGCCAGCAGTTTGGAGGGGGCCGACTACGAGCAGTACTTC.

This clonotype is categorized as medium-sized (0.01 to 0.1%). The chain joins TRBV9 to TRBJ2-7, with 9 bases matching TRBD2. V lost 4 bases and J lost 0; bases outside the gene matches: 20. The germline V gene has CDR1 SGDLS and CDR2 YYNGEE. This CDR3 is 20 amino acids long. The CDR3 is CASSPRSGTALAGNSYEQYF. The CDR3 bases are TGTGCCAGCAGCCCTCGTTCCGGGACGGCCCTAGCGGGGAACTCCTACGAGCAGTACTTC.

V usage is TRBV19 and J usage is TRBJ1-4; D is unresolved. This CDR3 is built from 13 residues. Trimming took 9 bases from V and 11 from J, leaving 19 bases between them. Germline V CDR1 and CDR2: LNHDA, SQIVND (reference sequence). The CDR3: CASEDHYKEKLFF. The CDR3 DNA is TGTGCCAGCGAAGACCACTACAAAGAGAAACTGTTTTTT.

This clonotype was counted between two and nine times. The chain links TRBV7-8 to TRBJ2-5; maybe TRBD1 (5 bases). The V and J ends lost 5 bases and 5 bases respectively, with 18 bases between them. Germline CDR1 reads SGHVS; CDR2 reads FQNEAQ. The CDR3 runs to 15 residues. CDR3 sequence: CASSPKAGRRETQYF. In DNA form, the CDR3 reads TGTGCCAGCAGCCCGAAGGCAGGGCGTCGGGAGACCCAGTACTTC.

This chain links TRBV7-2 with TRBJ1-4, with a tentative D call TRBD1 (5 bases). The V gene lost 6 bases and the J gene lost 0 bases, with 8 bases spanning the gap. The CDR3 consists of 14 residues. Germline CDR1 and CDR2: SGHTA and FQGNSA. CDR3 protein: CASSRGATNEKLFF. The CDR3 bases are TGTGCCAGCAGTAGGGGAGCAACTAATGAAAAACTGTTTTTT.